This T cell receptor (beta chain) was recovered during a study of blood T cell repertoires in COVID-19 (dated by TCRdb to between 2020 and 2021). For the study in its entirety: The collaborator samples originated in the United States, Italy and Spain and spanned the acute and convalescent phases of COVID-19. The prospective study material was composed of cDNA or gDNA derived from T cells, B-cell-depleted T cells, or PBMCs. Deeply sampled blood TCRbeta repertoires from subjects exposed to, actively infected with, or recovered from COVID-19 were included in the dataset. The repertoires were released in a freely available public database meant as a resource for research on the immune response to SARS-CoV-2. Samples came from the ongoing ImmuneRACE study (first 160 participants) plus 1,254 subjects from 6 global collaborators. A de-identified subject ID, COVID-19 status, age in years and sex were almost always included in the sample metadata. Where available, HLA class I and class II types were taken from metadata supplied by the sample provider and were not determined by assay-based typing. What the work shows at the level of the full study, not this receptor alone: Clinical and demographic metadata were provided uncurated, with the amount varying by source and participant.

The immunoSEQ Assay, a bias-controlled multiplex PCR, was used to amplify TCRbeta CDR3 regions from genomic DNA. The authors' analysis ran thus. Nucleated cell counts per sample were estimated from amplification of reference gene primers within the assay. To quantify the absolute abundance of each unique TCRbeta CDR3 rearrangement, sequence reads were collapsed and filtered. Productive Simpson clonality was computed per sample as the square root of Simpson's diversity index over productive rearrangements. TCRdb re-hosts the immuneACCESS table, in-frame sequences only. Its copies lack some clones; in the studies checked, an unresolved V gene accounts for under half of them, and the cause for the rest is not known. Clone size and V and J calls were adopted from that table, with D and trimming inferred from the DNA. The sample data list around 100,000 clones, and about 80% of these were observed just once. The top ten constitute around 8% of the sample.

On this clone: The target of this receptor is not known. Base qualities were left out, and no much larger clone turns up one base away.

In the germline V gene, CDR1 corresponds to SGHTS and CDR2 to YDEGEE. V has 3 bases trimmed and J has 6 bases trimmed; junction bases matching no gene number 11. The CDR3 contains 15 residues, cysteine and phenylalanine counted. The kept DNA is CDR3 alone, 45 bases in frame from the first base. The collaborating institutions used their own protocols to collect whole blood in K2EDTA tubes. Collaborator samples were shipped for TCRbeta analysis as frozen whole blood, isolated PBMCs, or DNA extracted from either sample type. The sequence links TRBV5-8 to TRBJ2-7, with 8 middle bases fitting TRBD1. The TCR was taken from a woman in her thirties or forties with acute or convalescent COVID-19. The sequenced material came from peripheral blood. The CDR3 is CASSSGQGVIPEQYF. The DNA sequence is TGTGCCAGCAGCTCTGGACAGGGTGTAATCCCCGAGCAGTACTTC.